This T cell receptor beta chain was found in a study of shared clonotypes between healthy human individuals. Generated by immunoSEQ multiplex PCR, the TCRdb table keeps only in-frame clones and is missing some. This sample has a few million clones, with 92% found just once. There are 13 residues in the CDR3. Between the trimmed V and J ends, which lost 6 bases and 5 bases, there was a span of 14 bases. The germline CDR1 and CDR2 sequences are KGHSH and LQKENI. Sequenced sample: naive CD4+ T cells from PBMCs. Subset noted: CD45RA+ positively selected. The TCR comes from a man between 18 and 35 years old in good health. Some clones in this sample may be carry-over from other donors' samples. This sequence joins TRBV18 and TRBJ2-7; D unresolved. The CDR3 here is CASSPTTVHEQYF. For the CDR3, the DNA is TGTGCCAGCTCGCCAACCACAGTCCACGAGCAGTACTTC.